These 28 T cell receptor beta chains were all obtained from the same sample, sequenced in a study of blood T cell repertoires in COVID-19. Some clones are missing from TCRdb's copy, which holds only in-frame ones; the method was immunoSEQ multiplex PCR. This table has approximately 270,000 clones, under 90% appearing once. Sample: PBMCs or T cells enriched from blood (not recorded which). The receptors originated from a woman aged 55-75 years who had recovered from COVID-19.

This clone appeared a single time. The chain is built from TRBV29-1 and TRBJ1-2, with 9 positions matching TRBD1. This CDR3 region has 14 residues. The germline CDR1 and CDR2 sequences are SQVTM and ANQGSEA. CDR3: CTPGTGTGPFGYTF. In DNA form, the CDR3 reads TGCACCCCGGGTACCGGGACAGGGCCTTTTGGCTACACCTTC. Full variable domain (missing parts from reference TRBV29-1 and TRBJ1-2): SAVISQKPSRDICQRGTSLTIQCQVDSQVTMMFWYRQQPGQSLTLIATANQGSEATYESGFVIDKFPISRPNLTFSTLTVSNMSPEDSSIYLCTPGTGTGPFGYTFGSGTRLTVV.

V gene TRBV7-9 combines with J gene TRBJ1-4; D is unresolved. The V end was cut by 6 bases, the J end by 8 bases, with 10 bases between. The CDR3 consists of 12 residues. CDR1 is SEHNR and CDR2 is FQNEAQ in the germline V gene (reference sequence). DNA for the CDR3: TGTGCCAGCAGATCGTTGTCGGAAAAACTGTTTTTT. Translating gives CASRSLSEKLFF.

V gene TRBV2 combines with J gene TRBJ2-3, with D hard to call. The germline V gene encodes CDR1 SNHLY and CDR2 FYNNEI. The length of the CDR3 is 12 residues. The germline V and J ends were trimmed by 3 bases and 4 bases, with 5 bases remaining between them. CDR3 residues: CASSERADTQYF. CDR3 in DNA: TGTGCCAGCAGTGAGCGCGCAGATACGCAGTATTTT.

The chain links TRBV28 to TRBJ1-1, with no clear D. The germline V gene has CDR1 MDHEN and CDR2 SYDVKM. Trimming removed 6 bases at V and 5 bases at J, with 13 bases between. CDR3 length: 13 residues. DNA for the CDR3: TGTGCCAGCAGCCGGGGTGAAGAGACTGAAGCTTTCTTT. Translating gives CASSRGEETEAFF. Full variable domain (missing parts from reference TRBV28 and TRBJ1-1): DVKVTQSSRYLVKRTGEKVFLECVQDMDHENMFWYRQDPGLGLRLIYFSYDVKMKEKGDIPEGYSVSREKKERFSLILESASTNQTSMYLCASSRGEETEAFFGQGTRLTVV.

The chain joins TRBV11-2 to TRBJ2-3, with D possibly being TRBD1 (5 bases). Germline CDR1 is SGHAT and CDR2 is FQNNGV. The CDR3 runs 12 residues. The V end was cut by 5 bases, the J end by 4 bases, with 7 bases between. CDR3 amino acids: CASSQGADTQYF. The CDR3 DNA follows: TGTGCCAGCAGCCAAGGGGCAGATACGCAGTATTTT. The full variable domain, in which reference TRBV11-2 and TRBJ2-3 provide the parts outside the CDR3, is EAGVAQSPRYKIIEKRQSVAFWCNPISGHATLYWYQQILGQGPKLLIQFQNNGVVDDSQLPKDRFSAERLKGVDSTLKIQPAKLEDSAVYLCASSQGADTQYFGPGTRLTVL.

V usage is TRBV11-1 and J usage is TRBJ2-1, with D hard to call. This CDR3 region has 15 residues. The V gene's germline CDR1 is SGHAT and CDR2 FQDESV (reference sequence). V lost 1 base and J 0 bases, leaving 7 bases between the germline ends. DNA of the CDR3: TGTGCCAGCAGCTTAGAACAGAGCTCCTACAATGAGCAGTTCTTC. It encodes CASSLEQSSYNEQFF.

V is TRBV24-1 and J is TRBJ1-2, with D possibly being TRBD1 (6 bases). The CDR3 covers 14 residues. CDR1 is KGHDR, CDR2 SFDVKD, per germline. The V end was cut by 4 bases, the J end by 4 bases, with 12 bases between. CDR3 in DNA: TGTGCCACCAGTGAAGCGGACAGTTCCTATGGCTACACCTTC. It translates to CATSEADSSYGYTF.

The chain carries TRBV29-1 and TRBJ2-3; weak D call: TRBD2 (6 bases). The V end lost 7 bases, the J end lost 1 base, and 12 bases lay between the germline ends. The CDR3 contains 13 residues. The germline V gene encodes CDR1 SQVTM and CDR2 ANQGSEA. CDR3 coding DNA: TGCAGCGCCCCACCGGGGGGCACAGATACGCAGTATTTT. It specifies CSAPPGGTDTQYF.

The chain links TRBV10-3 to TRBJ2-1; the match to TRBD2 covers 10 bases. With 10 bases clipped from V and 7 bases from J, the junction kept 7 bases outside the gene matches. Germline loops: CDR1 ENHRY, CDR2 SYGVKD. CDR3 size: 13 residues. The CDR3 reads CATHSGGPNEQFF. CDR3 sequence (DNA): TGTGCCACTCATAGCGGGGGGCCTAATGAGCAGTTCTTC.

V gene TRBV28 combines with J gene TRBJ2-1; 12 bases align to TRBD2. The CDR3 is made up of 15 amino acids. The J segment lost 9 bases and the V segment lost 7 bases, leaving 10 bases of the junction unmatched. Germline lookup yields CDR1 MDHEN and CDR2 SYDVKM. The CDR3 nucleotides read TGTGCCAGCACTCGGGATCTAGCGGGAGGGTCTGAGCAGTTCTTC. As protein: CASTRDLAGGSEQFF.

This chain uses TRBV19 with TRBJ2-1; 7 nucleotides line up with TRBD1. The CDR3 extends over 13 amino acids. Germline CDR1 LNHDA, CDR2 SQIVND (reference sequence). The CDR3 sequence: CATADRDYNEQFF. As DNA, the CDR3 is TGTGCGACCGCCGACAGGGACTACAATGAGCAGTTCTTC.

The chain's CDR3 is CASSHGKGLYSGNTIYF. CDR3 sequence (DNA): TGTGCCAGCAGCCACGGGAAGGGACTTTACTCTGGAAACACCATATATTTT. The chain uses TRBV3-1 (or the pseudogene TRBV3-2) and TRBJ1-3; D may be TRBD1 (5 bases). Trimming cost V 3 bases and J 0 bases, with 15 bases left between them. Germline values: CDR1 LGHDT, CDR2 YNNKEL (reference sequence). There are 17 residues in the CDR3.

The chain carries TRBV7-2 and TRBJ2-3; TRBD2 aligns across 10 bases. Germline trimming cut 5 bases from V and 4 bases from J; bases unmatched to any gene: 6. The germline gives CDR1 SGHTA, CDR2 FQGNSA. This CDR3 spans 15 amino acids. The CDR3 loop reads CASSQTGTSADTQYF. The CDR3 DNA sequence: TGTGCCAGCAGCCAGACCGGGACTAGCGCAGATACGCAGTATTTT.

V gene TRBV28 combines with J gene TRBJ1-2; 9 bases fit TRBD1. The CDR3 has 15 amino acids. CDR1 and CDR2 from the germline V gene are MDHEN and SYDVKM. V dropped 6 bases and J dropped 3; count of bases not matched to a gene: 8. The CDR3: CASRSQGAGDYGYTF. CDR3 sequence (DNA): TGTGCCAGCAGATCACAGGGGGCAGGGGACTATGGCTACACCTTC.

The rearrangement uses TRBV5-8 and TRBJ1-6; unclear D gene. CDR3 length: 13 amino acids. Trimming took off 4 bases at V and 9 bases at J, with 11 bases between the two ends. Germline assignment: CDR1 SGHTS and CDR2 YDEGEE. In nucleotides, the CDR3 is TGTGCCAGCAGCCGTTATTGGAGTTCACCCCTCCACTTT. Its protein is CASSRYWSSPLHF. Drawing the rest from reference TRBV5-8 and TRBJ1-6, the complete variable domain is EAGVTQSPTHLIKTRGQQATLRCSPISGHTSVYWYQQALGLGLQFLLWYDEGEERNRGNFPPRFSGRQFPNYSSELNVNALELEDSALYLCASSRYWSSPLHFGNGTRLTVT.

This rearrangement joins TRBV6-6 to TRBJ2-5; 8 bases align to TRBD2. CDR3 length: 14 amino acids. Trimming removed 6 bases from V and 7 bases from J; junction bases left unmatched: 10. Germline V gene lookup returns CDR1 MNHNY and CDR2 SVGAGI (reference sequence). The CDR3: CASSIGRGGGTQYF. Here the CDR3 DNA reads TGTGCCAGCAGCATCGGGAGGGGCGGAGGGACCCAGTACTTC.

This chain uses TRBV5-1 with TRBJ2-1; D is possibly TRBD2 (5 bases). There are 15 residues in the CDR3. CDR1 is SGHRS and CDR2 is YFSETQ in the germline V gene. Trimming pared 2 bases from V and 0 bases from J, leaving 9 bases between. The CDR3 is CASSFGRDSYNEQFF. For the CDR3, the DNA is TGCGCCAGCAGCTTTGGACGGGACTCCTACAATGAGCAGTTCTTC.

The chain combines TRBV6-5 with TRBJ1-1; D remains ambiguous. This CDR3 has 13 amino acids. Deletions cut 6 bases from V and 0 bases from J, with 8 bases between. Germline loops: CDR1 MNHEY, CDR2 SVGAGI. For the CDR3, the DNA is TGTGCCAGCAGGCGTACAGTGAACACTGAAGCTTTCTTT. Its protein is CASRRTVNTEAFF.

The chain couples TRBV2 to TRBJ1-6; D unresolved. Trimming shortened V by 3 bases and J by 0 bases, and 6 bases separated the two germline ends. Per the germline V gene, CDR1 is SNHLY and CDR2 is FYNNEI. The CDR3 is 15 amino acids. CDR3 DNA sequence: TGTGCCAGCAGTGACAGAAGCTCCTATAATTCACCCCTCCACTTT. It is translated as CASSDRSSYNSPLHF.

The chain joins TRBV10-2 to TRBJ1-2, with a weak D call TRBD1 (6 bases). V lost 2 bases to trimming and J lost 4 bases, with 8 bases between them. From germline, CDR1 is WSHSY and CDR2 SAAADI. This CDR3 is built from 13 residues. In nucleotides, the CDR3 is TGCGCCAGCAGTGAGAGGGGGGGCTATGGCTACACCTTC. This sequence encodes CASSERGGYGYTF.

The CDR3 is CASSLPTPGYEQYF. The CDR3 coding sequence is TGTGCCAGCAGTTTACCTACTCCAGGGTACGAGCAGTACTTC. J is TRBJ2-7 and V is TRBV28; D might be TRBD1 (5 bases). Looked up from germline, CDR1 is MDHEN and CDR2 is SYDVKM. V was shortened by 2 bases and J by 4 bases, with 12 bases between the two germline ends. The CDR3 totals 14 residues.

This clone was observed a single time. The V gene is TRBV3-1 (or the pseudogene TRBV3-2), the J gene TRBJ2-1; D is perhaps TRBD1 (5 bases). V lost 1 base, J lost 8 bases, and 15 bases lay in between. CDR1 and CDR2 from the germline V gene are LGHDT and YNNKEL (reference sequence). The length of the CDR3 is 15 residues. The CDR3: CASSQALWGVDEQFF. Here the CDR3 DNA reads TGTGCCAGCAGCCAAGCTCTTTGGGGCGTGGATGAGCAGTTCTTC.

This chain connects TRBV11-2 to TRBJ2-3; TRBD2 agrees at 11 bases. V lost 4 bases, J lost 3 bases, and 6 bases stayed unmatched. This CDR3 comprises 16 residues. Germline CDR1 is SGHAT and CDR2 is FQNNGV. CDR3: CASSYTGTSGTDTQYF. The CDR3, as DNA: TGTGCCAGCAGCTATACCGGGACTAGCGGAACAGATACGCAGTATTTT.

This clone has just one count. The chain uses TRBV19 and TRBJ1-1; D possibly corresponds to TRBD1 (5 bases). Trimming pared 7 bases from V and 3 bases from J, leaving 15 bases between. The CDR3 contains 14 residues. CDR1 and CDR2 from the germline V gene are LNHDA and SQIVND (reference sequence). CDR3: CASTRQGLYTEAFF. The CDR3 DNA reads TGTGCCAGTACGCGGCAGGGACTTTACACTGAAGCTTTCTTT.

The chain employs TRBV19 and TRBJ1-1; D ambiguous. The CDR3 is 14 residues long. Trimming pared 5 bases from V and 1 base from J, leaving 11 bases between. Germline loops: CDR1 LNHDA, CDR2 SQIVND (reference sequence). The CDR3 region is CASSVNSRNTEAFF. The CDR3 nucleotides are TGTGCCAGTAGTGTAAACAGCCGGAACACTGAAGCTTTCTTT.

The chain's CDR3 is CASSQEGGGPGELFF. The CDR3, as DNA: TGCGCCAGCAGCCAAGAAGGAGGAGGGCCCGGGGAGCTGTTTTTT. The V gene is TRBV4-1, the J gene TRBJ2-2, with TRBD2 as a possible D gene (6 bases). The germline V gene has CDR1 MGHRA and CDR2 YSYEKL. Trimming removed 0 bases at V and 6 bases at J, with 11 bases between. This CDR3 is built from 15 residues.

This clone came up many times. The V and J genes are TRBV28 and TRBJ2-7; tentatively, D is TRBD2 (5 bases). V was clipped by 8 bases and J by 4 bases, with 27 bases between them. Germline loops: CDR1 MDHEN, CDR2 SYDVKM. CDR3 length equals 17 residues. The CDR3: CASSPYLLSGILYEQYF. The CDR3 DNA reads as TGTGCCAGCTCACCTTACTTATTGAGCGGAATACTATACGAGCAGTACTTC.

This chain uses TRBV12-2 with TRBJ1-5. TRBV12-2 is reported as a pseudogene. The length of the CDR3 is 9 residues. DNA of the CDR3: TGTGCAAAGAGGGAGCCCCAGCATTTT. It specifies CAKREPQHF.